What follows are 26 T cell receptor beta chains derived from one specimen sequenced in a study of response to subunit inactivated influenza vaccine. Each CDR3 protein is one row after TCRdb ran MiXCR on the RT-PCR reads. The table records more than 400,000 distinct CDR3 sequences, roughly 11% of them present only once. The sample here was PBMCs from blood, taken roughly 46 days after vaccination. The receptor set was obtained from a man aged 50-59 years who received an inactivated influenza vaccine.

A few counts support this clonotype. The chain has TRBV11-2 and TRBJ2-2; 7 bases match TRBD2. Germline V gene data show CDR1 as SGHAT and CDR2 as FQNNGV. The junction had 6 bases not matched to a gene; V was cut back by 8 bases and J by 6 bases. The CDR3 runs 13 residues. The CDR3 is CASVGGSAGELFF. Written as DNA, the CDR3 is TGTGCCAGCGTGGGGGGGTCGGCCGGGGAGCTGTTTTTT.

This clonotype has ten or more counts. CDR3 amino acids: CASSFGTDSYEQYF. The CDR3 bases are TGTGCCAGCAGCTTCGGTACTGACTCCTACGAGCAGTACTTC. The chain links TRBV7-9 to TRBJ2-7, with unresolved D. In germline, CDR1 is SEHNR, CDR2 FQNEAQ (reference sequence). V was trimmed by 3 bases and J by 0 bases, leaving 9 bases between them. CDR3 size: 14 residues.

The CDR3 DNA follows: TGCGCCAGCAGCCAAGATGGGGGGGATACGCAGTATTTT. Its translation: CASSQDGGDTQYF. This sequence joins TRBV4-1 and TRBJ2-3; tentative D call: TRBD2 (6 bases). Germline CDR1 and CDR2: MGHRA and YSYEKL. The V and J ends lost 0 bases and 6 bases respectively, with 7 bases between them. The CDR3 runs to 13 residues.

This clonotype occurred a few times. V gene TRBV27 combines with J gene TRBJ1-2, with TRBD1 as a possible D gene (5 bases). The CDR3 spans 12 residues. V lost 6 bases and J 8 bases, leaving 13 bases between the germline ends. CDR1 is MNHEY, CDR2 SMNVEV, per germline (reference sequence). DNA of the CDR3: TGTGCCAGCAGCCTTGGGGGATCGGGCTACACCTTC. This translates into CASSLGGSGYTF.

This clonotype was seen many times. The chain uses TRBV6-5 and TRBJ2-1; 12 positions agree with TRBD2. The V segment lost 2 bases and the J segment 4 bases; nucleotides outside the gene matches: 3. Germline values: CDR1 MNHEY, CDR2 SVGAGI. The CDR3 spans 16 residues. DNA of the CDR3: TGTGCCAGCAGTTACAGTCTAGCGGGAGGGTACAATGAGCAGTTCTTC. Translation: CASSYSLAGGYNEQFF.

This clonotype was counted a few times. The chain recombines TRBV7-3 with TRBJ2-1; TRBD2 is a possible D gene (6 bases). The V gene lost 0 bases and the J gene lost 0 bases, with 18 bases spanning the gap. This CDR3 spans 19 amino acids. CDR1 is SGHTA and CDR2 is FQGTGA in the germline V gene. CDR3 residues: CASSLTPISGRSSYNEQFF. CDR3 nucleotides: TGTGCCAGCAGCTTAACCCCGATTAGCGGCAGGAGCTCCTACAATGAGCAGTTCTTC.

Many counts were recorded for this clonotype. This rearrangement joins TRBV10-3 to TRBJ2-3, with 10 nucleotides matching TRBD2. J lost 2 bases, V lost 2 bases, and 13 bases had no gene match. Germline values: CDR1 ENHRY, CDR2 SYGVKD. CDR3 length: 19 amino acids. The CDR3 region has the DNA TGTGCCATCAGTGAGAGAATAGCGGGGGGCACCCCCTTCACAGATACGCAGTATTTT. Encoded protein: CAISERIAGGTPFTDTQYF.

This CDR3 is CASSYSTRSRGSYEQYF. CDR3 in DNA: TGTGCCAGCAGTTACTCGACGCGGAGCAGGGGCTCCTACGAGCAGTACTTC. The gene calls are TRBV6-2 or TRBV6-3 and TRBJ2-7, with a possible D match to TRBD1 (6 bases). There are 17 residues in the CDR3. CDR1 and CDR2 (germline): MNHEY, SVGEGT. Trimming left V 0 bases short and J 0 bases short, with 15 bases between.

This chain connects TRBV10-3 to TRBJ2-7; 7 nucleotides agree with TRBD2. The germline V gene has CDR1 ENHRY and CDR2 SYGVKD. CDR3 size: 15 residues. V gave up 3 bases and J gave up 1 base; unmatched junction bases: 6. CDR3 nucleotide sequence: TGTGCCATCAGTGACCGGGGGGTGGGTTCCTACGAGCAGTACTTC. Protein product: CAISDRGVGSYEQYF.

This clonotype was found a few times. The rearrangement links TRBV20-1 to TRBJ1-2; D is unclear. Germline-derived CDR1 and CDR2 are DFQATT and SNEGSKA (reference sequence). This CDR3 is 11 amino acids long. Trimming left V 6 bases short and J 8 bases short, with 13 bases between. The DNA for the CDR3 is TGCAGTGCCCGGGCGTTTGGGGGCTACACCTTC. Its protein product is CSARAFGGYTF.

This clonotype was recorded at least ten times. J is TRBJ2-7 and V is TRBV5-1, with 11 nucleotides matching TRBD1. The V gene's germline CDR1 is SGHRS and CDR2 YFSETQ. After removal of 4 bases from V and 2 bases from J, the junction contained 8 bases not matched to a gene. The CDR3 length is 16 residues. For the CDR3, the DNA is TGCGCCAGCAGCCCGAGGACAGGGGGCTTTCCCTACGAGCAGTACTTC. It encodes CASSPRTGGFPYEQYF. Full variable domain (rest looked up from reference TRBV5-1 and TRBJ2-7): KAGVTQTPRYLIKTRGQQVTLSCSPISGHRSVSWYQQTPGQGLQFLFEYFSETQRNKGNFPGRFSGRQFSNSRSEMNVSTLELGDSALYLCASSPRTGGFPYEQYFGPGTRLTVT.

This clonotype has more than one count but fewer than ten. The rearrangement links TRBV7-3 to TRBJ2-3; 7 bases agree with TRBD1. Germline V CDR1 and CDR2: SGHTA, FQGTGA. The CDR3 totals 15 residues. The V and J ends lost 1 base and 1 base, in that order; junction bases with no gene match: 2. DNA of the CDR3: TGTGCCAGCAGCTTAATGACAGGGCGCACAGATACGCAGTATTTT. Encoded protein: CASSLMTGRTDTQYF.

The CDR3, as DNA: TGCAGTGCTAGGGGACAGGGGTTTATCCACGAGCAGTACTTC. Its translation is CSARGQGFIHEQYF. The chain carries TRBV20-1 and TRBJ2-7, with 10 positions matching TRBD1. Germline assignment: CDR1 DFQATT and CDR2 SNEGSKA (reference sequence). Trimming removed 3 bases from V and 5 bases from J; junction bases left unmatched: 7. The CDR3 is 14 residues long.

V and J are TRBV5-1 and TRBJ2-5; TRBD2 might be the D (5 bases). Germline lookup yields CDR1 SGHRS and CDR2 YFSETQ. This CDR3 is built from 14 residues. The V end lost 4 bases, the J end lost 4 bases, and 14 bases lay between the germline ends. The DNA of the CDR3 is TGCGCCAGCAGCCTGTCTGTTGGAGGAGAGACCCAGTACTTC. Translated, it gives CASSLSVGGETQYF.

This clonotype has just a few counts. The genes are TRBV7-3 and TRBJ2-2, with a tentative D call TRBD2 (5 bases). Trimming cost V 0 bases and J 5 bases, with 7 bases left between them. Germline assignment: CDR1 SGHTA and CDR2 FQGTGA. This CDR3 contains 14 residues. CDR3 protein: CASSLTGRTGELFF. CDR3 in DNA: TGTGCCAGCAGCTTAACAGGGAGAACCGGGGAGCTGTTTTTT.

This clonotype was seen more than once but under ten times. This chain links TRBV20-1 with TRBJ1-2; no firm D call. V lost 7 bases to trimming and J lost 6 bases, with 18 bases between them. The germline V gene encodes CDR1 DFQATT and CDR2 SNEGSKA (reference sequence). The CDR3 loop spans 13 amino acids. CDR3 region: CSVQLAGLDGYTF. CDR3 in DNA: TGCAGTGTTCAGTTAGCGGGATTAGATGGCTACACCTTC.

The chain is built from TRBV7-9 and TRBJ1-2, with 7 nucleotides matching TRBD1. This CDR3 comprises 17 residues. Germline loops: CDR1 SEHNR, CDR2 FQNEAQ (reference sequence). The junction had 12 bases not matched to a gene; V was cut back by 1 base and J by 4 bases. The DNA for the CDR3 is TGTGCCAGCAGCTTAGGCCCAAATCAGGGGGACGGCTATGGCTACACCTTC. Residues: CASSLGPNQGDGYGYTF.

The chain links TRBV7-2 to TRBJ2-1; weak D call: TRBD2 (6 bases). CDR3 length: 13 amino acids. Germline values: CDR1 SGHTA, CDR2 FQGNSA. Deletions cut 4 bases from V and 9 bases from J, with 13 bases between. The CDR3 loop is CASSSGLSGEQFF. Here the CDR3 DNA reads TGTGCCAGCAGCTCGGGACTCTCGGGTGAGCAGTTCTTC.

The rearrangement uses TRBV7-9 and TRBJ2-5; either TRBD1 or TRBD2 may supply D (5 bases each). CDR1 and CDR2 from the germline V gene are SEHNR and FQNEAQ (reference sequence). This CDR3 is 14 amino acids long. V dropped 5 bases and J dropped 5 bases, with 15 bases sitting between them. The CDR3 sequence: CASSPGPYGETQYF. The CDR3 bases are TGTGCCAGCAGCCCGGGGCCATACGGGGAGACCCAGTACTTC.

A few counts support this clonotype. J is TRBJ2-7 and V is TRBV20-1; no clear D. The V end lost 4 bases, the J end lost 1 base, and 8 bases lay between the germline ends. CDR3 size: 12 residues. Germline CDR1 and CDR2: DFQATT and SNEGSKA (reference sequence). CDR3: CSAKGNSYEQYF. The DNA of the CDR3 is TGCAGTGCTAAAGGGAATTCCTACGAGCAGTACTTC.

The table lists this clonotype with a few counts. The chain couples TRBV3-1 to TRBJ2-1; 8 bases are shared with TRBD2. The CDR3 is made up of 16 amino acids. The V and J ends lost 4 bases and 6 bases, in that order; junction bases with no gene match: 11. From germline, CDR1 is LGHDT and CDR2 YNNKEL (reference sequence). In DNA, the CDR3 is TGTGCCAGCAGCCCCTCCGGGACTAGAGTCCTCAATGAGCAGTTCTTC. Its protein is CASSPSGTRVLNEQFF.

The V call is TRBV5-5, the J call TRBJ2-7; TRBD2 aligns across 8 bases. CDR1 is SGHKS and CDR2 is YYEKEE in the germline V gene (reference sequence). V was pared by 2 bases and J by 2 bases, with 9 bases of the junction left unmatched. This CDR3 is built from 16 residues. The CDR3: CASSFGGGRSTYEQYF. In DNA, the CDR3 is TGTGCCAGCAGCTTCGGCGGGGGGCGAAGCACCTACGAGCAGTACTTC.

The table lists this clonotype with a few counts. This chain joins TRBV6-5 and TRBJ2-7; D gene unclear. The length of the CDR3 is 11 residues. V lost 2 bases, J lost 7 bases, and 6 bases lay in between. Germline CDR1 and CDR2: MNHEY and SVGAGI. CDR3 DNA: TGTGCCAGCAGTTACGGTGGGGAGCAGTACTTC. It is translated as CASSYGGEQYF.

At least ten counts were recorded for this clonotype. The genes are TRBV25-1 and TRBJ2-3, with 9 nucleotides matching TRBD1. V lost 5 bases, J lost 0 bases, and 3 bases stayed unmatched. Germline V gene data show CDR1 as MGHDK and CDR2 as SYGVNS. The CDR3 consists of 15 residues. The CDR3 nucleotides are TGTGCCAGCAGTCAGGGACAGGGAAGCACAGATACGCAGTATTTT. Translation gives CASSQGQGSTDTQYF.

This clonotype was picked up many times. The rearrangement links TRBV5-1 to TRBJ2-1; D unclear. The V end was cut by 1 base, the J end by 6 bases, with 5 bases between. CDR1 is SGHRS, CDR2 YFSETQ, per germline. The CDR3 contains 12 residues. The CDR3 sequence: CASSLNTNEQFF. CDR3 in DNA: TGCGCCAGCAGCTTGAATACCAATGAGCAGTTCTTC.

This clonotype was seen a few times. The V gene is TRBV5-5, the J gene TRBJ2-3; TRBD1 matches 9 bases. Germline loops: CDR1 SGHKS, CDR2 YYEKEE (reference sequence). The CDR3 contains 17 residues. V gave up 1 base and J gave up 6 bases; unmatched junction bases: 12. The CDR3: CASSLSTGTGRDDTQYF. CDR3 bases: TGTGCCAGCAGCTTGAGCACCGGGACAGGGAGGGACGATACGCAGTATTTT.